These 6 T cell receptor beta chains were all obtained from the same sample, sequenced in a study of blood T cell repertoires in COVID-19. Data came from immunoSEQ multiplex PCR; TCRdb stores just in-frame clones and leaves some out. Of around 320,000 clones listed, almost 90% are singletons. Input material: PBMCs or T cells enriched from blood (not recorded which). Receptors were obtained from a woman aged 18-29 years with acute COVID-19.

The chain joins TRBV29-1 to TRBJ2-1; 7 bases are shared with TRBD1. This CDR3 is built from 15 residues. Germline CDR1 SQVTM, CDR2 ANQGSEA. Trimming took 5 bases from V and 0 from J; bases not matched to a gene: 7. The CDR3 loop reads CSVPVGDSSYNEQFF. The DNA for the CDR3 is TGCAGCGTTCCGGTAGGGGACAGCTCCTACAATGAGCAGTTCTTC.

The J gene is TRBJ2-1, the V gene TRBV19; D is possibly TRBD2 (5 bases). Trimming stripped 5 bases from V and 4 bases from J, with 9 bases between. Germline assignment: CDR1 LNHDA and CDR2 SQIVND (reference sequence). The CDR3 extends over 13 amino acids. In nucleotides, the CDR3 is TGTGCCAGTAGTTATGGACTTTACAATGAGCAGTTCTTC. Translated: CASSYGLYNEQFF.

The V gene is TRBV19, the J gene TRBJ1-1, with D uncertain. The germline V and J ends were trimmed by 9 bases and 3 bases, with 11 bases remaining between them. The CDR3 is 12 residues long. Germline CDR1 and CDR2: LNHDA and SQIVND (reference sequence). The chain's CDR3 is CASRGGDTEAFF. CDR3 sequence (DNA): TGTGCCAGCCGGGGTGGGGACACTGAAGCTTTCTTT.

The CDR3 DNA sequence: TGTGCCAGCAGCTCCCGGGACAGCCAACTTTACGAGCAGTACTTC. Its translation is CASSSRDSQLYEQYF. This rearrangement joins TRBV5-8 to TRBJ2-7, with 7 positions matching TRBD1. Germline-derived CDR1 and CDR2 are SGHTS and YDEGEE. V lost 3 bases and J lost 4; bases outside the gene matches: 10. This CDR3 region has 15 residues.

V and J are TRBV7-9 and TRBJ2-2, with unresolved D. Germline values: CDR1 SEHNR, CDR2 FQNEAQ (reference sequence). V lost 3 bases and J lost 3, with 5 bases in between. The CDR3 contains 13 residues. CDR3 in amino acids: CASSLTYTGELFF. The CDR3, as DNA: TGTGCCAGCAGCTTGACTTACACCGGGGAGCTGTTTTTT.

This clone has only a few counts. V is TRBV29-1 and J is TRBJ1-4, with a weak D call TRBD1 (6 bases). Germline CDR1 and CDR2: SQVTM and ANQGSEA. This CDR3 has 13 residues. Trimming took 7 bases from V and 7 from J, leaving 16 bases between them. CDR3 protein: CSATQGMVEKLFF. CDR3 coding DNA: TGCAGCGCGACTCAGGGGATGGTTGAAAAACTGTTTTTT. Full variable domain (missing parts from reference TRBV29-1 and TRBJ1-4): SAVISQKPSRDICQRGTSLTIQCQVDSQVTMMFWYRQQPGQSLTLIATANQGSEATYESGFVIDKFPISRPNLTFSTLTVSNMSPEDSSIYLCSATQGMVEKLFFGSGTQLSVL.